The T cell receptor beta chain described here comes from a study of shared clonotypes between healthy human individuals. Note on this clone: The sample has other DNA sequences that encode this CDR3 too.

The data were produced by immunoSEQ multiplex PCR, yet TCRdb's version contains in-frame clones alone and is incomplete. This table has 450,000 to 500,000 clones, about 82% appearing once. The sequencing sample was made of PBMCs. The receptor's source is a woman aged 40 to 50 in good health. Some clones in this sample may be carry-over from other donors' samples.

The CDR3 DNA is TGCGCCAGCAGCTTACAGGGTGGGGATAATGAAAAACTGTTTTTT. Its translation is CASSLQGGDNEKLFF. This sequence joins TRBV5-1 and TRBJ1-4; TRBD1 is a possible D gene (6 bases). Germline CDR1 reads SGHRS; CDR2 reads YFSETQ. Trimming cost V 2 bases and J 4 bases, with 12 bases left between them. This CDR3 has 15 amino acids.